The sequence of this TCR beta chain was determined in a study of blood T cell repertoires in COVID-19. For the study at large: Sample material is recorded as cDNA or gDNA derived from T cells, B-cell-depleted T cells, or PBMCs.

Method: immunoSEQ multiplex PCR; TCRdb's copy keeps in-frame clones and lacks some. Of roughly 230,000 clones listed, about 90% are singletons. The CDR3 is 19 amino acids. V shed 0 bases and J shed 0 bases, with 18 bases lying between them. CDR1 is MNHEY, CDR2 SVGEGT, per germline. In Seattle, patients joined the study during active infection and were tracked longitudinally. This TCR came from a woman aged 60-75 years with COVID-19, enrolled during active disease. The sequenced material came from peripheral blood. The chain carries TRBV6-2 or TRBV6-3 and TRBJ1-3; D gene uncertain. The CDR3 region has the DNA TGTGCCAGCAGTTACTCGAGTTCTTGGAGTAGGCCCTCTGGAAACACCATATATTTT. Its protein product is CASSYSSSWSRPSGNTIYF.